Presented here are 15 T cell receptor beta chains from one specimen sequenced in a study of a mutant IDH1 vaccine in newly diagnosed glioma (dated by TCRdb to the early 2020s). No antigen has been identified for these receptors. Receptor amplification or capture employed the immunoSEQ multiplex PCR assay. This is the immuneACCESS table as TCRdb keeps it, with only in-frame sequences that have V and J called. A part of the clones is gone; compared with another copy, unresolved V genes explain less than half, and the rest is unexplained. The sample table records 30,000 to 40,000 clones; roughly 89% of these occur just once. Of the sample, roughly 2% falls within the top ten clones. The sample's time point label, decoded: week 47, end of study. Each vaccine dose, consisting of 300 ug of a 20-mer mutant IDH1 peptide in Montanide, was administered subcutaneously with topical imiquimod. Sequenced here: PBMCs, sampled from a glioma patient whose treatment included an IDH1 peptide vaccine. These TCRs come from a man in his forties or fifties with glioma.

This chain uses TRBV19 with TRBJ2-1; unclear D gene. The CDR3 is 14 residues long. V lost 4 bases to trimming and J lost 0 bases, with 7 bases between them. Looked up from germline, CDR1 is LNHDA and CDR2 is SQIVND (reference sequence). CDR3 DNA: TGTGCCAGTAGTACCAACCCCTCCTACAATGAGCAGTTCTTC. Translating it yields CASSTNPSYNEQFF.

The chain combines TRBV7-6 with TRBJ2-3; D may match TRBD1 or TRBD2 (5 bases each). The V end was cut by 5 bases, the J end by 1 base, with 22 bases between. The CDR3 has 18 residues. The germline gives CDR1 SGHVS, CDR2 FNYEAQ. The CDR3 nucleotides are TGTGCCAGCAGCCCATATCCGGGGCAAGCACGGGGCACAGATACGCAGTATTTT. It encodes CASSPYPGQARGTDTQYF.

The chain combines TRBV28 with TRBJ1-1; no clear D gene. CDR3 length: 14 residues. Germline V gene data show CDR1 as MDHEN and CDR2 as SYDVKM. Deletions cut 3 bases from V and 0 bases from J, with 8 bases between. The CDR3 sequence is CASSFPGMNTEAFF. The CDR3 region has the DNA TGTGCCAGCAGTTTCCCGGGAATGAACACTGAAGCTTTCTTT.

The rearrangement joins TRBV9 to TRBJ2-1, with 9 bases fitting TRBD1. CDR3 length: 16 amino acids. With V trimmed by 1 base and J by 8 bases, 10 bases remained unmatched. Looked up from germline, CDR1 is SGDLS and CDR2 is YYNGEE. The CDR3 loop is CASSVSPGTGYDEQFF. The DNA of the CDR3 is TGTGCCAGCAGCGTAAGCCCGGGGACAGGGTACGATGAGCAGTTCTTC.

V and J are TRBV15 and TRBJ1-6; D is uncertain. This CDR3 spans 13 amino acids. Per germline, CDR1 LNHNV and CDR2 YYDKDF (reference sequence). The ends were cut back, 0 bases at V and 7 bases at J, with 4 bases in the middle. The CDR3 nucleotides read TGTGCCACCAGCAGAGAGGGGAATTCACCCCTCCACTTT. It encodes CATSREGNSPLHF.

CDR3 sequence: CASNESGGSNQPQHF. The CDR3 nucleotides read TGTGCCAGCAATGAGAGCGGAGGGAGCAATCAGCCCCAGCATTTT. The chain couples TRBV19 to TRBJ1-5; D is uncertain. This CDR3 comprises 15 residues. The V end lost 9 bases, the J end lost 1 base, and 16 bases lay between the germline ends. Germline loops: CDR1 LNHDA, CDR2 SQIVND (reference sequence). Based on the CDR3 plus reference TRBV19 and TRBJ1-5, the full variable domain is DGGITQSPKYLFRKEGQNVTLSCEQNLNHDAMYWYRQDPGQGLRLIYYSQIVNDFQKGDIAEGYSVSREKKESFPLTVTSAQKNPTAFYLCASNESGGSNQPQHFGDGTRLSIL.

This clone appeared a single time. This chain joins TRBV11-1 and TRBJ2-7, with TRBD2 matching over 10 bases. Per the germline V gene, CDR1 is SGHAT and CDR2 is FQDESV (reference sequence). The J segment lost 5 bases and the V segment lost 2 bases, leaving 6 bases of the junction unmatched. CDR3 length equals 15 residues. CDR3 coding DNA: TGTGCCAGCAGCTTACTGAGCGGGAGGGCCGACGAGCAGTACTTC. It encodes CASSLLSGRADEQYF.

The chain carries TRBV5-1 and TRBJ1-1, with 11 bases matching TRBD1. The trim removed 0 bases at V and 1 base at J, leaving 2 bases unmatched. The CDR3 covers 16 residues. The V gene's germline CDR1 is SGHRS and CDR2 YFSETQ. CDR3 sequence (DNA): TGCGCCAGCAGCTTGGGGACAGGGGGCAAGAACACTGAAGCTTTCTTT. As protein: CASSLGTGGKNTEAFF.

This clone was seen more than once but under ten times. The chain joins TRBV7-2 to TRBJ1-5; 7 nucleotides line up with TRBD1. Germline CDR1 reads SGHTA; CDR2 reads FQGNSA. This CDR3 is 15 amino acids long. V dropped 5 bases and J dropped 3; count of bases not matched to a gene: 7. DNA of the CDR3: TGTGCCAGCAGCCCCCGGGACAGACCCAATCAGCCCCAGCATTTT. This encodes CASSPRDRPNQPQHF.

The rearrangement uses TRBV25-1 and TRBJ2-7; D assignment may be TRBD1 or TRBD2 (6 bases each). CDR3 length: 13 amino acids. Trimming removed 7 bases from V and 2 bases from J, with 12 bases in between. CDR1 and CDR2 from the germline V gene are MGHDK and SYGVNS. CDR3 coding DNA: TGTGCCAGCACGGGGGACACTACCTACGAGCAGTACGTC. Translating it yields CASTGDTTYEQYV.

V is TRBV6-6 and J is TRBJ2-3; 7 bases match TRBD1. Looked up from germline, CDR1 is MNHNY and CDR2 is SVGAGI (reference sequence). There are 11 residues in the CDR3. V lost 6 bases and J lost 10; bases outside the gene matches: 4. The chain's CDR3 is CASSLGGSQYF. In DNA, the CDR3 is TGTGCCAGCAGCCTAGGGGGCTCGCAGTATTTT.

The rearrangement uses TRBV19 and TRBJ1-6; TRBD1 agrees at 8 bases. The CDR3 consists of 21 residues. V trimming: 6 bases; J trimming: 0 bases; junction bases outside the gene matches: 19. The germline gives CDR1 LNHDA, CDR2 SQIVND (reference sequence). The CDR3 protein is CASSLRGSRTGTSSYNSPLHF. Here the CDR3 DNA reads TGTGCCAGTAGCCTTCGAGGATCCCGGACAGGGACAAGCTCCTATAATTCACCCCTCCACTTT.

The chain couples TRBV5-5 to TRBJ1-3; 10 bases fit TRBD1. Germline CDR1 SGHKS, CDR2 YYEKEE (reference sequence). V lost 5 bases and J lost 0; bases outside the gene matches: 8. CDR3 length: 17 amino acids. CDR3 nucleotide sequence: TGTGCCAGCAGTTATGGACAGGGGGTACTCTCTGGAAACACCATATATTTT. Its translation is CASSYGQGVLSGNTIYF. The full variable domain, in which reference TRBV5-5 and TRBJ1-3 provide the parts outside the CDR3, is DAGVTQSPTHLIKTRGQQVTLRCSPISGHKSVSWYQQVLGQGPQFIFQYYEKEERGRGNFPDRFSARQFPNYSSELNVNALLLGDSALYLCASSYGQGVLSGNTIYFGEGSWLTVV.

CDR3 region: CASSLGFTGLNTEAFF. CDR3 coding DNA: TGTGCCAGCAGTTTAGGATTTACAGGCTTGAACACTGAAGCTTTCTTT. The genes are TRBV27 and TRBJ1-1; tentative D call: TRBD1 (5 bases). The V and J ends lost 2 bases and 0 bases respectively, with 13 bases between them. In germline, CDR1 is MNHEY, CDR2 SMNVEV (reference sequence). The length of the CDR3 is 16 residues.

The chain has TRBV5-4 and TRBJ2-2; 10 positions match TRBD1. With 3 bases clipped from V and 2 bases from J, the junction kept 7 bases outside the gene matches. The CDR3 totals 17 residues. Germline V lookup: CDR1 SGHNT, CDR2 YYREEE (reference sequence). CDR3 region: CASSWTGGAFNTGELFF. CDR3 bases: TGTGCCAGCAGCTGGACAGGGGGGGCCTTTAACACCGGGGAGCTGTTTTTT.